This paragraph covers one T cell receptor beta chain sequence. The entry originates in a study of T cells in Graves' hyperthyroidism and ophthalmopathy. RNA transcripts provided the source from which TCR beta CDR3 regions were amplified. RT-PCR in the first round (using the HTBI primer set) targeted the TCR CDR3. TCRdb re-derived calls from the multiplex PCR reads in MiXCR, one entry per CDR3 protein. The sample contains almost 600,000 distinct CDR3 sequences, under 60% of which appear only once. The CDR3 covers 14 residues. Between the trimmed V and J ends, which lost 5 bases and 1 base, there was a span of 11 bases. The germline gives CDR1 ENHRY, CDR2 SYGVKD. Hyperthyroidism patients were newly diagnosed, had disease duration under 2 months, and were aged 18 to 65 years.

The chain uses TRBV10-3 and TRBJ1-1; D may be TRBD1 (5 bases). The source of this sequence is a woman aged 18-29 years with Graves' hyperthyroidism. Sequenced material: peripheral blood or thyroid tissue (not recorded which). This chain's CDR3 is CAISRDVGNTEAFF. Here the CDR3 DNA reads TGTGCCATCAGTAGGGACGTTGGGAACACTGAAGCTTTCTTT.